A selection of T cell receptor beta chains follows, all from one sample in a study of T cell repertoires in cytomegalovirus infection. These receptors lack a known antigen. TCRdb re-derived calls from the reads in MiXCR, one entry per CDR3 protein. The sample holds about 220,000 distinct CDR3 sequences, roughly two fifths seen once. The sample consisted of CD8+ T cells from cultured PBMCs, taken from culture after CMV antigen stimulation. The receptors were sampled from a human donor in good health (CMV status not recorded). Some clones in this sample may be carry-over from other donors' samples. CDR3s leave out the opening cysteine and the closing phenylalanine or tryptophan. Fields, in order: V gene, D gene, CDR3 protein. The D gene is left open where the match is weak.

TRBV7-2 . ASSSSPGQPYQETQY
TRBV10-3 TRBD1 AISAQGEYGYT
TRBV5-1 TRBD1 ASSIDRGLAF
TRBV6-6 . ASRQGHGANVLT
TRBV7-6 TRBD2 ASSTGLAGITDTQY
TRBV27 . ASSPGVGNQPQH
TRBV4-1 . ASSPYIQLEAF
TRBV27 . ASSLSFGGARSGYT
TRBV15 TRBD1 ATSNGLGQGALRVSGYT
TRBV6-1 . AGGTPYNEQF
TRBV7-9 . ASSLAKGLEGNEQF
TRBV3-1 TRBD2 ASSQDRGGPNIQY
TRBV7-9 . ASSPVPHNEQF
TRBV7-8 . ASSKILAQGNEQF
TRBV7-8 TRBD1 ASSLAEGQGAAEQY
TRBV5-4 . ASSAGFSGNTIY
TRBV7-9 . ASSPGQSSTDTQY
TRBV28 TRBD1 ASSLRTGRNSPLH
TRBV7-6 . ASRGVAPRETQY
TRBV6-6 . ASSLRDEDSLYGYT
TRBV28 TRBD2 ASSYISGRADEQY
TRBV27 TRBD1 ASSFGQQGYGYT
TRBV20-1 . SARAHLNTEAF
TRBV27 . ASSPGGRVSDTQY
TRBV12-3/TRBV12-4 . ASSSTREGWAYNEQF
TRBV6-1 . ASSDDRDTEAF
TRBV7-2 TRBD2 ASSPGTSGRSEQF
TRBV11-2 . ASSPQTAQYSYEQY
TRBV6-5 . ASSSYFLLREHETQY
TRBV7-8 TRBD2 ASSLDGGRVNEQF
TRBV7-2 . ASSLARGGGEQY
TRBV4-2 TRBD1 ASSRPTTGTGNEQF
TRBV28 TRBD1 ASRTGESWRY
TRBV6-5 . ASSYEGQEGPGELF
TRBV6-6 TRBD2 ASSYKQRGGLSTDTQY
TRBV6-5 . ASSPTRTAGYYGYT
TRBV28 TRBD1 ASTTPTTGGYEQY
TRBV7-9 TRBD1 ASSLDRGQTEAF
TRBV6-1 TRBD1 ASRQPTGDEQF
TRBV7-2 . ASSLARGNSLQETQY
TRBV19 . ASNAVDVVRSEQF
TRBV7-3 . ASSTHRDVGANVLT
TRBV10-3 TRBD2 AIRGGLAHYNEQF
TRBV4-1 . ASSQEGIRRMNGKLF
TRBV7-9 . ASSSWTANTEAF